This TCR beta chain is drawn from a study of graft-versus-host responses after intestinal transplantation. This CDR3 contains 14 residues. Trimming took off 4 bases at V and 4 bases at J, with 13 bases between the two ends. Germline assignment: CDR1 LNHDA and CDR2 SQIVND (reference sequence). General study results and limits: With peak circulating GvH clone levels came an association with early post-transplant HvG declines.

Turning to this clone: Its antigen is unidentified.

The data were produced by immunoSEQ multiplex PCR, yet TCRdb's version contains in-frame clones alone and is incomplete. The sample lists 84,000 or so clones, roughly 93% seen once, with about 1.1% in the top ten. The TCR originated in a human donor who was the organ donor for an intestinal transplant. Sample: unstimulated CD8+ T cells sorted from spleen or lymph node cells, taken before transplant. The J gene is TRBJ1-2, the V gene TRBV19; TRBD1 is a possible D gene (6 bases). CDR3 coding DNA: TGTGCCAGTAGTACGATACAGGGACCCTATGGCTACACCTTC. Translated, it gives CASSTIQGPYGYTF.